One and the same sample provided the 14 T cell receptor beta chains below, sequenced in a study of siplizumab effects on memory and regulatory T cells. TCRdb keeps only in-frame clones here, not all; method: immunoSEQ multiplex PCR. The repertoire has about 50,000 clones, over 90% of them found once; the top ten carry roughly 15%. Sequenced sample: CD8+ T cells sorted from blood. Every receptor here comes from a human donor in good health.

The rearrangement joins TRBV29-1 to TRBJ2-5; possibly TRBD1 or TRBD2 for D (5 bases each). Trimming pared 6 bases from V and 1 base from J, leaving 18 bases between. The CDR3 spans 15 residues. Germline CDR1 reads SQVTM; CDR2 reads ANQGSEA. This CDR3 reads CSVVFRDGAQETQYF. In DNA form, the CDR3 reads TGCAGCGTGGTCTTCCGGGACGGGGCCCAAGAGACCCAGTACTTC. Looking up the rest from reference TRBV29-1 and TRBJ2-5 gives the full variable domain: SAVISQKPSRDICQRGTSLTIQCQVDSQVTMMFWYRQQPGQSLTLIATANQGSEATYESGFVIDKFPISRPNLTFSTLTVSNMSPEDSSIYLCSVVFRDGAQETQYFGPGTRLLVL.

V gene TRBV7-3 combines with J gene TRBJ2-2; D perhaps matches TRBD2 (5 bases). The CDR3 totals 17 residues. CDR1 and CDR2 from the germline V gene are SGHTA and FQGTGA. V lost 2 bases, J lost 3 bases, and 16 bases lay in between. The CDR3, as DNA: TGTGCCAGCAGCTTATTCTCGACGGGGAGAGACACCGGGGAGCTGTTTTTT. Its translation is CASSLFSTGRDTGELFF.

This rearrangement joins TRBV7-9 to TRBJ2-5; D call uncertain. The CDR3 has 14 residues. The V gene lost 4 bases and the J gene lost 1 base, with 10 bases spanning the gap. Germline V gene lookup returns CDR1 SEHNR and CDR2 FQNEAQ (reference sequence). The CDR3 nucleotides are TGTGCCAGCAGCTACACGGGTGGCCAAGAGACCCAGTACTTC. It is translated as CASSYTGGQETQYF.

The V call is TRBV4-1, the J call TRBJ2-7; 11 bases are a match to TRBD2. Trimming took 4 bases from V and 0 from J; bases not matched to a gene: 2. The CDR3 has 15 residues. The germline CDR1 and CDR2 sequences are MGHRA and YSYEKL. The CDR3 bases are TGCGCCAGCAGCCTCACTAGCGGGAGCTCCTACGAGCAGTACTTC. Translated: CASSLTSGSSYEQYF.

This chain connects TRBV7-9 to TRBJ2-1, with D possibly TRBD1 on 6 matching bases. This CDR3 spans 15 amino acids. Per germline, CDR1 SEHNR and CDR2 FQNEAQ (reference sequence). V lost 5 bases and J lost 4, with 15 bases in between. In DNA, the CDR3 is TGTGCCAGCAGCCGTATAGCAGGGGATTACAATGAGCAGTTCTTC. It yields the protein CASSRIAGDYNEQFF. Complete variable domain (other parts from reference TRBV7-9 and TRBJ2-1): DTGVSQNPRHKITKRGQNVTFRCDPISEHNRLYWYRQTLGQGPEFLTYFQNEAQLEKSRLLSDRFSAERPKGSFSTLEIQRTEQGDSAMYLCASSRIAGDYNEQFFGPGTRLTVL.

The chain is built from TRBV7-3 and TRBJ2-3, with unresolved D. V lost 4 bases to trimming and J lost 2 bases, with 13 bases between them. This CDR3 contains 15 residues. CDR1 and CDR2 (germline): SGHTA, FQGTGA. The CDR3 coding sequence is TGTGCCAGCAGCTCCTTGCCAATCTCCACAGATACGCAGTATTTT. Its translation: CASSSLPISTDTQYF.

The genes are TRBV19 and TRBJ2-7; 8 bases are a match to TRBD2. Germline V gives CDR1 LNHDA, CDR2 SQIVND (reference sequence). J was trimmed by 6 bases and V by 4 bases; bases with no gene match: 11. The CDR3 covers 15 residues. The DNA of the CDR3 is TGTGCCAGTAGTACAACGGGACTAGGCCAGACCGAGCAGTACTTC. Its translation: CASSTTGLGQTEQYF.

This chain uses TRBV5-1 with TRBJ2-7; 8 nucleotides line up with TRBD2. The CDR3 has 15 amino acids. J gave up 4 bases and V 2 bases, and 8 bases lay outside the gene matches. Germline CDR1 is SGHRS and CDR2 is YFSETQ. The CDR3 region is CASSFQRESIYEQYF. As DNA, the CDR3 is TGCGCCAGCAGCTTTCAGCGGGAGTCTATTTACGAGCAGTACTTC.

The J gene is TRBJ2-1, the V gene TRBV11-3, with 13 bases fitting TRBD2. Germline CDR1 reads SGHNT; CDR2 reads YENEEA. The V and J ends lost 5 bases and 4 bases, in that order; junction bases with no gene match: 2. The CDR3 has 15 residues. CDR3 in amino acids: CASSRLAGGYNEQFF. CDR3 in DNA: TGTGCCAGCAGCCGACTAGCGGGAGGATACAATGAGCAGTTCTTC.

V usage is TRBV6-4 and J usage is TRBJ2-2; no clear D gene. Trimming removed 3 bases from V and 2 bases from J, with 7 bases in between. Germline CDR1 and CDR2: MRHNA and SNTAGT. The CDR3 runs 14 residues. The CDR3 coding sequence is TGTGCCAGCAGTGATGTAGGCAACACCGGGGAGCTGTTTTTT. As protein: CASSDVGNTGELFF.

The chain recombines TRBV7-9 with TRBJ2-1; a possible D gene is TRBD2 (5 bases). CDR1 is SEHNR and CDR2 is FQNEAQ in the germline V gene (reference sequence). The CDR3 contains 13 residues. Trimming pared 0 bases from V and 8 bases from J, leaving 8 bases between. The CDR3: CASSLARGYEQFF. The CDR3, as DNA: TGTGCCAGCAGCTTAGCACGGGGTTATGAGCAGTTCTTC. Full variable domain (rest looked up from reference TRBV7-9 and TRBJ2-1): DTGVSQNPRHKITKRGQNVTFRCDPISEHNRLYWYRQTLGQGPEFLTYFQNEAQLEKSRLLSDRFSAERPKGSFSTLEIQRTEQGDSAMYLCASSLARGYEQFFGPGTRLTVL.

The chain recombines TRBV11-2 with TRBJ2-4, with no clear D. The germline gives CDR1 SGHAT, CDR2 FQNNGV. Trimming shortened V by 5 bases and J by 6 bases, and 17 bases separated the two germline ends. This CDR3 is built from 15 residues. The CDR3 region is CASSPPQAIGNIQYF. CDR3 in DNA: TGTGCCAGCAGCCCCCCGCAGGCCATTGGAAACATTCAGTACTTC.

The chain uses TRBV4-1 and TRBJ2-1; tentative D call: TRBD1 (6 bases). Trimming pared 1 base from V and 7 bases from J, leaving 8 bases between. Germline CDR1 MGHRA, CDR2 YSYEKL. The CDR3 is made up of 13 amino acids. Here the CDR3 reads CASSQVTGNEQFF. In DNA form, the CDR3 reads TGCGCCAGCAGCCAAGTAACAGGGAATGAGCAGTTCTTC.

This clone was counted once. The CDR3 sequence: CASSIAGGSTGELFF. The CDR3 DNA reads TGTGCCAGTAGTATAGCGGGAGGGTCTACCGGGGAGCTGTTTTTT. V usage is TRBV19 and J usage is TRBJ2-2; TRBD2 aligns across 8 bases. The CDR3 has 15 residues. Germline V gene sequence: CDR1 LNHDA, CDR2 SQIVND (reference sequence). Unmatched junction bases numbered 3, after V lost 1 base and J lost 5 bases.